This T cell receptor (beta chain) originates from a study of Tregs in tolerant kidney transplant recipients. TCRdb keeps only in-frame clones here, not all; method: immunoSEQ multiplex PCR. The sample comprises tens of thousands of clones, 84% of which are singletons, and about 4.5% rests with the top ten. About this clone itself: Its antigen remains unknown.

From germline, CDR1 is MNHEY and CDR2 SVGAGI. This CDR3 has 14 amino acids. V trimming: 4 bases; J trimming: 5 bases; junction bases outside the gene matches: 4. Study-wide results and caveats: The most relevant donor-specific Treg TCRbeta repertoire apparently came from expansion with activated donor B cells.

Thawed PBMCs were FACS-sorted into unstimulated CD4+CD25+CD127- regulatory T cells, CD4+CD25- non-regulatory cells, CD4 and CD8 cells. This TCR was recovered from a human donor in good health. The specimen was CD4+ T cells from blood. The chain recombines TRBV6-5 with TRBJ1-5; 8 nucleotides align to TRBD1. CDR3 DNA sequence: TGTGCCAGCAGTTCTCAGGGGGCCTATCAGCCCCAGCATTTT. Encoded protein: CASSSQGAYQPQHF.